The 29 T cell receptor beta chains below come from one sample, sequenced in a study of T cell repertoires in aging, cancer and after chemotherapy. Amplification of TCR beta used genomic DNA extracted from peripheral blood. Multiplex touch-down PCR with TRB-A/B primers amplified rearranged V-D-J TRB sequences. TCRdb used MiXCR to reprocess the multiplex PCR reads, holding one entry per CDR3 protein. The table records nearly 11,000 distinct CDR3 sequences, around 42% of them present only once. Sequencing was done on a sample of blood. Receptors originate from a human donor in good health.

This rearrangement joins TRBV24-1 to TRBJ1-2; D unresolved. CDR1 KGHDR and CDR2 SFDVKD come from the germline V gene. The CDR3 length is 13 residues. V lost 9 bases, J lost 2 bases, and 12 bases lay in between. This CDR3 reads CATFLLGNYGYTF. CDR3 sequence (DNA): TGTGCCACCTTTTTGTTAGGCAACTATGGCTACACCTTC.

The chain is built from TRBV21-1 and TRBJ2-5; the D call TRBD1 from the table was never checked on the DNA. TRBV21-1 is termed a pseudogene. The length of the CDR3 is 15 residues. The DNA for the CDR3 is TGTGCCAGCAGCTACGGACAGGGTACTGTGTGGGCCCAGTACTTC. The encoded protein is CASSYGQGTVWAQYF.

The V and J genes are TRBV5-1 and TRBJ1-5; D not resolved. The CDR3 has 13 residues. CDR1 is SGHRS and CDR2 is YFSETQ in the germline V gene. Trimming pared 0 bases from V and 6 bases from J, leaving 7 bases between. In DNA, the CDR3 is TGCGCCAGCAGCTTGGCCCTCGGTCAGCCCCAGCATTTT. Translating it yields CASSLALGQPQHF. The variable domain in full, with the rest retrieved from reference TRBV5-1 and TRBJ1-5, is KAGVTQTPRYLIKTRGQQVTLSCSPISGHRSVSWYQQTPGQGLQFLFEYFSETQRNKGNFPGRFSGRQFSNSRSEMNVSTLELGDSALYLCASSLALGQPQHFGDGTRLSIL.

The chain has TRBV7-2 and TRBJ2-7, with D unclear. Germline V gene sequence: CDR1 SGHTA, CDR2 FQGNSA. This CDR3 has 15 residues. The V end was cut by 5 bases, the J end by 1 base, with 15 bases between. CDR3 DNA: TGTGCCAGCAGCCTCCACTTCCTGTCGTCCTACGAGCAGTACTTC. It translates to CASSLHFLSSYEQYF.

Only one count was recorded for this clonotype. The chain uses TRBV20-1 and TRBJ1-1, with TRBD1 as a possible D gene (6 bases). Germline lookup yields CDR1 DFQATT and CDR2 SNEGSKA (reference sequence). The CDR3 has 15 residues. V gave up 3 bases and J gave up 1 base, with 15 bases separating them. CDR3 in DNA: TGCAGTGCTAGGGCCGGTACAGGGTGGAACACTGAAGCTTTCTTT. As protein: CSARAGTGWNTEAFF.

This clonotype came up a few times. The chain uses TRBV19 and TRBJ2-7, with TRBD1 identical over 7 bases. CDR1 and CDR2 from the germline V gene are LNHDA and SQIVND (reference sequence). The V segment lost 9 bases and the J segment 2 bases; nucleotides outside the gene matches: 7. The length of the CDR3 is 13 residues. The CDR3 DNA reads TGTGCCAGCGGACAGGAGGTTCCCTACGAGCAGTACTTC. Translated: CASGQEVPYEQYF. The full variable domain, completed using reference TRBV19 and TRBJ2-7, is DGGITQSPKYLFRKEGQNVTLSCEQNLNHDAMYWYRQDPGQGLRLIYYSQIVNDFQKGDIAEGYSVSREKKESFPLTVTSAQKNPTAFYLCASGQEVPYEQYFGPGTRLTVT.

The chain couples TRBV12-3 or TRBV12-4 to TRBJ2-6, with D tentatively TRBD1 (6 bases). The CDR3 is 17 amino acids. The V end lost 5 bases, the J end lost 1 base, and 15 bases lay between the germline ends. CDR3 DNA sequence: TGTGCCAGCAGTCGTGGGGGCGCAAGTTCTGGGGCCAACGTCCTGACTTTC. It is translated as CASSRGGASSGANVLTF.

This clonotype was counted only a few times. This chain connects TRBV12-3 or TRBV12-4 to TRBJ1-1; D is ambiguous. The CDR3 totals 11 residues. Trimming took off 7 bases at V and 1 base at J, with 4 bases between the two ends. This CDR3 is CASTSNTEAFF. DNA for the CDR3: TGTGCCAGCACCTCGAACACTGAAGCTTTCTTT.

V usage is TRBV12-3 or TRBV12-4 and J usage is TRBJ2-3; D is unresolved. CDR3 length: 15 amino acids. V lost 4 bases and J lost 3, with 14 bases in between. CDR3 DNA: TGTGCCAGCAGTTCTCCCGGCGGCAGTACAGATACGCAGTATTTT. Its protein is CASSSPGGSTDTQYF.

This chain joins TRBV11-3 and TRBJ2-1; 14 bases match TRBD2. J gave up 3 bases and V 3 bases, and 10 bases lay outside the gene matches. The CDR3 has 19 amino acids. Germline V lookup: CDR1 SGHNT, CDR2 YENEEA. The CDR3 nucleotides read TGTGCCAGCAGCTTCGGGACTAGCGGGGGAGTACCAAACTACAATGAGCAGTTCTTC. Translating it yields CASSFGTSGGVPNYNEQFF.

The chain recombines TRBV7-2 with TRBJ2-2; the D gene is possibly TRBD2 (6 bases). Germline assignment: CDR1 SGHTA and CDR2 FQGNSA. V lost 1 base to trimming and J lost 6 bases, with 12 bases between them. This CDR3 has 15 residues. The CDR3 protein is CASSLGGREAGELFF. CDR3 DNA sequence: TGTGCCAGCAGCTTAGGCGGCAGGGAGGCCGGGGAGCTGTTTTTT.

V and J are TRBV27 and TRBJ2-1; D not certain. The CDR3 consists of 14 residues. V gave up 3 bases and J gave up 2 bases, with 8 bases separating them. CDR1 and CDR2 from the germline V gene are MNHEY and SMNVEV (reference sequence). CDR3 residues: CASSLTGAYNEQFF. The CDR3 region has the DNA TGTGCCAGCAGTTTGACTGGCGCCTACAATGAGCAGTTCTTC.

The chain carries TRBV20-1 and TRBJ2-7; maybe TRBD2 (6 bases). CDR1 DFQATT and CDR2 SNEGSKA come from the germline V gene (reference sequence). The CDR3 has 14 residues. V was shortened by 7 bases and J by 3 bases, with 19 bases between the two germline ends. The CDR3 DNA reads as TGCAGTGTTAAGACCCCCGGGGGAGGCTACGAGCAGTACTTC. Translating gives CSVKTPGGGYEQYF.

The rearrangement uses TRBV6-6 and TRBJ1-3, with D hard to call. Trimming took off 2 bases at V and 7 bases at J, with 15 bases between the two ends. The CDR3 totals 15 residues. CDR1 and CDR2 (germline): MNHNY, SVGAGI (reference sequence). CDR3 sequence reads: CASSYAEGRGNTIYF. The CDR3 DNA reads TGTGCCAGCAGTTACGCTGAGGGCCGCGGGAACACCATATATTTT.

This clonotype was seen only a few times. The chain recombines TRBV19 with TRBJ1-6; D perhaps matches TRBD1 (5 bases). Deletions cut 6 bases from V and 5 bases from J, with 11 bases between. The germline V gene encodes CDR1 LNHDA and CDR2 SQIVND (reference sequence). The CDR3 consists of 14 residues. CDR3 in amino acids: CASRLGTDNSPLHF. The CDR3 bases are TGTGCCAGTAGGCTCGGGACGGATAATTCACCCCTCCACTTT.

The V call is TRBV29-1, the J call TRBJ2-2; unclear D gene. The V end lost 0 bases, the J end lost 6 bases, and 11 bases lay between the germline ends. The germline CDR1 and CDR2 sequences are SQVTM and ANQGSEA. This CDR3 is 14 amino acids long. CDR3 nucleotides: TGCAGCGTTGAAGATAACCGGATCCCCGGGGAGCTGTTTTTT. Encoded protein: CSVEDNRIPGELFF.

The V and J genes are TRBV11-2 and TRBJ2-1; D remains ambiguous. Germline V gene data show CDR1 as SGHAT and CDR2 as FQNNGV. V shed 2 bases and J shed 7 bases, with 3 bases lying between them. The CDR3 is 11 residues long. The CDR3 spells CASSLKNEQFF. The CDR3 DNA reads TGTGCCAGCAGCTTAAAGAATGAGCAGTTCTTC. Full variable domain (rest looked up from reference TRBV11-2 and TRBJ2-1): EAGVAQSPRYKIIEKRQSVAFWCNPISGHATLYWYQQILGQGPKLLIQFQNNGVVDDSQLPKDRFSAERLKGVDSTLKIQPAKLEDSAVYLCASSLKNEQFFGPGTRLTVL.

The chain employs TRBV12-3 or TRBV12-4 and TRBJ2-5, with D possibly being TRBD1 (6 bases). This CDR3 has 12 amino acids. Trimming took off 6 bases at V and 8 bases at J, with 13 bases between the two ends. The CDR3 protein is CASRDSGGTQYF. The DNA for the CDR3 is TGTGCCAGCAGGGACAGTGGCGGAACCCAGTACTTC.

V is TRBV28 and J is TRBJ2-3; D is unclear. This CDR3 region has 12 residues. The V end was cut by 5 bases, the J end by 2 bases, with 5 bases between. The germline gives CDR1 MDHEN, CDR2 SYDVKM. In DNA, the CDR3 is TGTGCCAGCAGTACCCTCACAGATACGCAGTATTTT. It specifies CASSTLTDTQYF. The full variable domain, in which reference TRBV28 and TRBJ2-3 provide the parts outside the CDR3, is DVKVTQSSRYLVKRTGEKVFLECVQDMDHENMFWYRQDPGLGLRLIYFSYDVKMKEKGDIPEGYSVSREKKERFSLILESASTNQTSMYLCASSTLTDTQYFGPGTRLTVL.

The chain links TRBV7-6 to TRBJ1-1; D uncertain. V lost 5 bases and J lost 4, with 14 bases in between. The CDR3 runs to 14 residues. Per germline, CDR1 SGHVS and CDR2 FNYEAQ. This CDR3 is CASSREGYTTEAFF. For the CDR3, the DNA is TGTGCCAGCAGCCGAGAAGGGTATACCACTGAAGCTTTCTTT.

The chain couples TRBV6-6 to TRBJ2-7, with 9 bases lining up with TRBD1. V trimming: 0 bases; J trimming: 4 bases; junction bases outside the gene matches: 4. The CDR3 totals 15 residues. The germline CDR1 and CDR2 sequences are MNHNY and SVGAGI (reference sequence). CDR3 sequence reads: CASSYSPDRGYEQYF. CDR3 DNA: TGTGCCAGCAGTTACTCCCCGGACAGGGGATACGAGCAGTACTTC.

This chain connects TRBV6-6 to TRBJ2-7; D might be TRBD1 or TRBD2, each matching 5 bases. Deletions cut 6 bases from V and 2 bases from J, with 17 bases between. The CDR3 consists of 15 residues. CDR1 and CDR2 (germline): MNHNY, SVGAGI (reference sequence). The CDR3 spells CASSPEGRATYEQYF. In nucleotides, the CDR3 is TGTGCCAGCAGCCCTGAGGGACGGGCAACCTACGAGCAGTACTTC.

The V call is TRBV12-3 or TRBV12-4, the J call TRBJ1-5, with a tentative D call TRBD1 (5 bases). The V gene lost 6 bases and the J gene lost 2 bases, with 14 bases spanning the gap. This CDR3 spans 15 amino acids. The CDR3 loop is CASSPSLGGNQPQHF. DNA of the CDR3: TGTGCCAGCAGCCCGTCCTTAGGGGGCAATCAGCCCCAGCATTTT.

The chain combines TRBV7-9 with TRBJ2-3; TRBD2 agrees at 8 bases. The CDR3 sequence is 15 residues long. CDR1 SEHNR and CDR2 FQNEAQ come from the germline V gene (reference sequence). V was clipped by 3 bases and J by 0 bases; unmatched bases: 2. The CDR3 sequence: CASSFTSGSTDTQYF. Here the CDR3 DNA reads TGTGCCAGCAGCTTCACTAGCGGTAGCACAGATACGCAGTATTTT.

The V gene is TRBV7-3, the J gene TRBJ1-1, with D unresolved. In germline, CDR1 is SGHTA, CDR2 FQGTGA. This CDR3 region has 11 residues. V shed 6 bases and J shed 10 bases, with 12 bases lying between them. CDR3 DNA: TGTGCCAGCAGTTCGGCTGTGACAGCTTTCTTT. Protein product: CASSSAVTAFF.

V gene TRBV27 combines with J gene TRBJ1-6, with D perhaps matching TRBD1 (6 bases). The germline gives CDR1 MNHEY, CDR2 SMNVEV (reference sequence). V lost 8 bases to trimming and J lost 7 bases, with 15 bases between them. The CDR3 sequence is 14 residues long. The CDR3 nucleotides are TGTGCCAGCGGGGTTCGGGGGCTCAATTCACCCCTCCACTTT. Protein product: CASGVRGLNSPLHF.

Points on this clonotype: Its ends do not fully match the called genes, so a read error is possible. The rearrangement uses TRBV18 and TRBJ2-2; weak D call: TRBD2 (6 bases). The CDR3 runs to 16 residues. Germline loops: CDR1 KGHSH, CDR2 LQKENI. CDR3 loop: CASSPRRDANTGELFF. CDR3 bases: TGTGCCAGCTCACCGCGGCGGGACGCGAACACTGGGGAGCTGTTTTTT.

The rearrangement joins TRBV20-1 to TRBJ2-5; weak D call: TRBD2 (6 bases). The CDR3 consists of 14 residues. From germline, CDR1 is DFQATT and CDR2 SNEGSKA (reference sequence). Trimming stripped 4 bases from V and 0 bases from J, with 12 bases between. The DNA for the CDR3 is TGCAGTGCTACCGCCGGAGGGGACCAAGAGACCCAGTACTTC. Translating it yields CSATAGGDQETQYF.

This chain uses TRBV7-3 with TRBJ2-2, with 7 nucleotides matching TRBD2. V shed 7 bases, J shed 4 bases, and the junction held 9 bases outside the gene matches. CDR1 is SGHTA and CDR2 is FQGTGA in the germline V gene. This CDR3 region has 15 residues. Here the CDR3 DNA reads TGTGCCAGCACCGGAGTAGCGGGTGGCACCGGGGAGCTGTTTTTT. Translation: CASTGVAGGTGELFF.